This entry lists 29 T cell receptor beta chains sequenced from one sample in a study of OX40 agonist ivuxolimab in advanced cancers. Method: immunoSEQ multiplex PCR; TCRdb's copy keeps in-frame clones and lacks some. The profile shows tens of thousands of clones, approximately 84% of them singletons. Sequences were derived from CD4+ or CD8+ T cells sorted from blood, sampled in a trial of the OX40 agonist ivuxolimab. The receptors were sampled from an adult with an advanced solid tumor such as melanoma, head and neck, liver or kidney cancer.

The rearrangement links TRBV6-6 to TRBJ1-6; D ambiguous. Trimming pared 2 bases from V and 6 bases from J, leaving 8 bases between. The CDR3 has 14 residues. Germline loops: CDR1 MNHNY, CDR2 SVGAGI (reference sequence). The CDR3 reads CASSYVRGNSPLHF. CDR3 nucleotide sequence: TGTGCCAGCAGTTACGTGCGGGGTAATTCACCCCTCCACTTT.

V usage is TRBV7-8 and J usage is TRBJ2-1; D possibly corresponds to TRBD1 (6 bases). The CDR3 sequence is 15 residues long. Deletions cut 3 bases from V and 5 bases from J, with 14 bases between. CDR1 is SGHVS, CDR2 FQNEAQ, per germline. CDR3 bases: TGTGCCAGCAGCTTGTGGGCAGGGGTGAACAATGAGCAGTTCTTC. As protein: CASSLWAGVNNEQFF.

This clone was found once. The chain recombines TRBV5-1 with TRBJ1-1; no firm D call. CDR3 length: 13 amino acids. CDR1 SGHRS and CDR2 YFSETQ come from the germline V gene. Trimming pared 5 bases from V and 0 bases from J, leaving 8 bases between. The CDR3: CASRPYLNTEAFF. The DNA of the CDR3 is TGCGCCAGCAGGCCCTATTTGAACACTGAAGCTTTCTTT.

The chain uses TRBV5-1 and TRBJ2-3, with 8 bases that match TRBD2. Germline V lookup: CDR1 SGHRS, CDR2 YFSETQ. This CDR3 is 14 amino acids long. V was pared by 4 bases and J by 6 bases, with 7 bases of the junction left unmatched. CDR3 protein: CASSVAGRWDTQYF. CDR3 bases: TGCGCCAGCAGCGTAGCGGGAAGGTGGGATACGCAGTATTTT. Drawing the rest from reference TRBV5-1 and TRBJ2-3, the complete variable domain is KAGVTQTPRYLIKTRGQQVTLSCSPISGHRSVSWYQQTPGQGLQFLFEYFSETQRNKGNFPGRFSGRQFSNSRSEMNVSTLELGDSALYLCASSVAGRWDTQYFGPGTRLTVL.

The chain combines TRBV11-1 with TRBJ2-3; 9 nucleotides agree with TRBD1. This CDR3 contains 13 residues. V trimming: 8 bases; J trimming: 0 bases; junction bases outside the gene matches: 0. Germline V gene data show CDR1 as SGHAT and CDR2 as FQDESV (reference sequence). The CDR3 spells CASGTGSTDTQYF. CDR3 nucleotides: TGTGCCAGCGGGACAGGGAGCACAGATACGCAGTATTTT.

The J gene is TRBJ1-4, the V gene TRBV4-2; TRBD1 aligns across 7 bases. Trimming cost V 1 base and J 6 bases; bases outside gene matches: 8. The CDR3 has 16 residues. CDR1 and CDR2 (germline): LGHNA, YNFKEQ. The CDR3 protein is CASSQGSGQSYEKLFF. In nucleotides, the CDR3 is TGTGCCAGCAGCCAAGGTTCGGGACAGTCCTATGAAAAACTGTTTTTT.

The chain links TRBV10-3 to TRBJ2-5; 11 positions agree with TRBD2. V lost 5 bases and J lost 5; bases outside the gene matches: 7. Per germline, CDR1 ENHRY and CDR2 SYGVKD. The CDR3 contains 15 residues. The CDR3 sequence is CAISSNSGGAETQYF. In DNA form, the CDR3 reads TGTGCCATCAGTTCAAATAGCGGGGGGGCGGAGACCCAGTACTTC.

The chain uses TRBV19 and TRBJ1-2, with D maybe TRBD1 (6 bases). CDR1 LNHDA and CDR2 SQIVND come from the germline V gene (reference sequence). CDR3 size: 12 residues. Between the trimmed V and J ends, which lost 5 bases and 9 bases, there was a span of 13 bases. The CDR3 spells CASSPGQFRYTF. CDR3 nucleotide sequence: TGTGCCAGTAGTCCAGGACAGTTCCGCTACACCTTC.

The CDR3 bases are TGTGCCAGCAGCTCATCCGTTGATACGCAGTATTTT. This gives the protein CASSSSVDTQYF. This chain connects TRBV11-2 to TRBJ2-3; no clear D gene. Per germline, CDR1 SGHAT and CDR2 FQNNGV. V was cut by 4 bases and J by 6 bases, with 8 bases left in between. The CDR3 is 12 amino acids. The whole variable domain, remainder taken from reference TRBV11-2 and TRBJ2-3, is EAGVAQSPRYKIIEKRQSVAFWCNPISGHATLYWYQQILGQGPKLLIQFQNNGVVDDSQLPKDRFSAERLKGVDSTLKIQPAKLEDSAVYLCASSSSVDTQYFGPGTRLTVL.

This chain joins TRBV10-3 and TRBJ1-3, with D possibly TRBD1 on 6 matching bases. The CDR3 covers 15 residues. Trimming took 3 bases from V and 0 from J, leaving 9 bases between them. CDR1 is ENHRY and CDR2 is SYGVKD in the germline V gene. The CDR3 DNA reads TGTGCCATCAGTGAAGGGGGAAGCTCTGGAAACACCATATATTTT. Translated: CAISEGGSSGNTIYF.

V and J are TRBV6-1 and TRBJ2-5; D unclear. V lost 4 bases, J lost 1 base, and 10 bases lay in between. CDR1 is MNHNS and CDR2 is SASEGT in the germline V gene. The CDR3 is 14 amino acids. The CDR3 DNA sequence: TGTGCCAGCAGTGGGTGGGGAACCCAAGAGACCCAGTACTTC. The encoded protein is CASSGWGTQETQYF.

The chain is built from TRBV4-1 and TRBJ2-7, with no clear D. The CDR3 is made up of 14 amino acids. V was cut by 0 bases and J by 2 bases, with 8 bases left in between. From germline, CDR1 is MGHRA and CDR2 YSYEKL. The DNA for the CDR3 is TGCGCCAGCAGCCAAGACAGGTTTACCTACGAGCAGTACTTC. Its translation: CASSQDRFTYEQYF.

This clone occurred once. CDR3 nucleotide sequence: TGTGCCAGCAGATCGAATGTACGCCCGGGAGATACGCAGTATTTT. This translates into CASRSNVRPGDTQYF. V is TRBV7-2 and J is TRBJ2-3; D remains unclear. Germline V gene sequence: CDR1 SGHTA, CDR2 FQGNSA. V dropped 6 bases and J dropped 5 bases, with 18 bases sitting between them. The CDR3 is 15 residues long.

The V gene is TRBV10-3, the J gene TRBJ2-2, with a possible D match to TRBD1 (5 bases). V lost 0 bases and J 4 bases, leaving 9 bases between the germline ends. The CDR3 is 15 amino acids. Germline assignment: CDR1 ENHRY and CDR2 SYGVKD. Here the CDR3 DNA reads TGTGCCATCAGTGAGTCGAAGGGGTTCACCGGGGAGCTGTTTTTT. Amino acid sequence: CAISESKGFTGELFF.

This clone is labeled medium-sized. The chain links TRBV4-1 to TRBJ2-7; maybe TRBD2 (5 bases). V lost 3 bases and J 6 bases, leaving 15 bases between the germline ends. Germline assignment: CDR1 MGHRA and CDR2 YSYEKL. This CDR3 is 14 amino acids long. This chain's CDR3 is CASSHGEGLAEQYF. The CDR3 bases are TGCGCCAGCAGCCATGGAGAAGGTCTAGCCGAGCAGTACTTC.

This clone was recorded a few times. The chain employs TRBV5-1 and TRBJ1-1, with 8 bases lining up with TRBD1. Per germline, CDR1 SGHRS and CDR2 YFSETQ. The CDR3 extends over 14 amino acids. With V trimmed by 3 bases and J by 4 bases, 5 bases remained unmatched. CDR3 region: CASSSDRGGTEAFF. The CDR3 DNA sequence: TGCGCCAGCAGCTCCGACAGGGGCGGCACTGAAGCTTTCTTT.

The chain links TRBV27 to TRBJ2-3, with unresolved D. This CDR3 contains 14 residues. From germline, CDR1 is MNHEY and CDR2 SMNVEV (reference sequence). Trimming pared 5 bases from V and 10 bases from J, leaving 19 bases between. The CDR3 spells CASSREGLRDAQYF. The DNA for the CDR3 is TGTGCCAGCAGTAGAGAAGGCCTTCGAGACGCGCAGTATTTT.

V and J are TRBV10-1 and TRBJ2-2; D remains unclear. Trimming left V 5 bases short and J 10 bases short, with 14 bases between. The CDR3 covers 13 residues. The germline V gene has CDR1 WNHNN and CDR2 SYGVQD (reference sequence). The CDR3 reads CASSHPASPELFF. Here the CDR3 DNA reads TGCGCCAGCAGTCACCCGGCATCCCCGGAGCTGTTTTTT.

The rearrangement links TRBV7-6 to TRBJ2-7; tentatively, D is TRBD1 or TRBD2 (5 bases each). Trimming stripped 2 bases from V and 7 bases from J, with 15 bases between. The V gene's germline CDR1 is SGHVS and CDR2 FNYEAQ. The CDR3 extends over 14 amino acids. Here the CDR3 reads CASSLFGTPLEQYF. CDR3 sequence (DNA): TGTGCCAGCAGCTTATTTGGGACCCCTTTGGAGCAGTACTTC.

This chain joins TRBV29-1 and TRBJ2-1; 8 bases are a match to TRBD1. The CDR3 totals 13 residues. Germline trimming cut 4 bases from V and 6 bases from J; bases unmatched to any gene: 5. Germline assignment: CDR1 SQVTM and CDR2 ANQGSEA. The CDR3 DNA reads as TGCAGCGTTGTGGAGGACAGGGTCAATGAGCAGTTCTTC. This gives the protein CSVVEDRVNEQFF.

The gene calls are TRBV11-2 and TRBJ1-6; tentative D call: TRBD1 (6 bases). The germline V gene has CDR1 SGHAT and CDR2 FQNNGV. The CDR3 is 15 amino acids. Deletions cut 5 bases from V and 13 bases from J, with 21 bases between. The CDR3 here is CASSTDSNRAFPLHF. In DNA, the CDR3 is TGTGCCAGCAGCACGGACAGTAACCGGGCATTCCCCCTCCACTTT.

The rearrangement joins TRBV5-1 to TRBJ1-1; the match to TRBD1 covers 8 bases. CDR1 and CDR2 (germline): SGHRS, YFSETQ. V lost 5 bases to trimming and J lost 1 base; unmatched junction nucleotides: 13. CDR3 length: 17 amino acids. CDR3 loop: CASRSWGVQGANTEAFF. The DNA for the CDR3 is TGCGCCAGCAGATCCTGGGGAGTCCAGGGGGCGAACACTGAAGCTTTCTTT.

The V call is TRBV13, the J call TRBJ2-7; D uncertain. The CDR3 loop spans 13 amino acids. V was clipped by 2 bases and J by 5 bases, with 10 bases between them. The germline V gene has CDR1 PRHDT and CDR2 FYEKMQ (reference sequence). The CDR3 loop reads CASSLRVSDEQYF. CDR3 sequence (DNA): TGTGCCAGCAGCTTAAGGGTGAGCGACGAGCAGTACTTC.

The CDR3 region is CAGQGPSAYNEQFF. The CDR3 bases are TGTGCCGGCCAGGGACCCAGCGCCTACAATGAGCAGTTCTTC. This chain links TRBV2 with TRBJ2-1; D assignment may be TRBD1 or TRBD2 (5 bases each). Trimming took off 11 bases at V and 2 bases at J, with 16 bases between the two ends. The germline gives CDR1 SNHLY, CDR2 FYNNEI. This CDR3 has 14 residues.

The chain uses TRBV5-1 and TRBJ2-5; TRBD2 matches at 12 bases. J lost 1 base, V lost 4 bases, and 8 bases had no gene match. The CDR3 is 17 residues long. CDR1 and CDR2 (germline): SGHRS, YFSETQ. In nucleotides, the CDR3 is TGCGCCAGCAGCCCACCAACTAGCGGGGGGCTCCAAGAGACCCAGTACTTC. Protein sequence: CASSPPTSGGLQETQYF.

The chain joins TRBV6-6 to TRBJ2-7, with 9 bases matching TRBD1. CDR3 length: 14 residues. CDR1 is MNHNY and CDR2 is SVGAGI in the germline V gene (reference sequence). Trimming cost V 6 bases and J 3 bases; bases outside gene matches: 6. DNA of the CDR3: TGTGCCAGCAGAACCGGGACAGGGCTCTACGAGCAGTACTTC. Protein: CASRTGTGLYEQYF.

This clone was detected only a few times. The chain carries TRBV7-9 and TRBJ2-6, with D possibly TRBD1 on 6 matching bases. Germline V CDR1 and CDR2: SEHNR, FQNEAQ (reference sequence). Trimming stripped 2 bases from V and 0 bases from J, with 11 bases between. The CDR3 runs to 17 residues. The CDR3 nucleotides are TGTGCCAGCAGCTTACTGGGGACACCCTCTGGGGCCAACGTCCTGACTTTC. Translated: CASSLLGTPSGANVLTF.

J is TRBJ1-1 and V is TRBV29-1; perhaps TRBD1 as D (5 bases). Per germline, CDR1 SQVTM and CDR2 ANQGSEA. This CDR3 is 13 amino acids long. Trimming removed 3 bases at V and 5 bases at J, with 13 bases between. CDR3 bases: TGCAGCGTTGAGAGGGGTTTAGGGACTGAAGCTTTCTTT. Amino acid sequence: CSVERGLGTEAFF.

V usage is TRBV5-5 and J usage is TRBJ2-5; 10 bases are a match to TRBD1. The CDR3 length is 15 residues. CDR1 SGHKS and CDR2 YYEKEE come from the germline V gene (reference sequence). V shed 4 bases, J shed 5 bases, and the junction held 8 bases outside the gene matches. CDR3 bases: TGTGCCAGCAGCGGGGACAGGGGTGGCTCCGAGACCCAGTACTTC. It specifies CASSGDRGGSETQYF.